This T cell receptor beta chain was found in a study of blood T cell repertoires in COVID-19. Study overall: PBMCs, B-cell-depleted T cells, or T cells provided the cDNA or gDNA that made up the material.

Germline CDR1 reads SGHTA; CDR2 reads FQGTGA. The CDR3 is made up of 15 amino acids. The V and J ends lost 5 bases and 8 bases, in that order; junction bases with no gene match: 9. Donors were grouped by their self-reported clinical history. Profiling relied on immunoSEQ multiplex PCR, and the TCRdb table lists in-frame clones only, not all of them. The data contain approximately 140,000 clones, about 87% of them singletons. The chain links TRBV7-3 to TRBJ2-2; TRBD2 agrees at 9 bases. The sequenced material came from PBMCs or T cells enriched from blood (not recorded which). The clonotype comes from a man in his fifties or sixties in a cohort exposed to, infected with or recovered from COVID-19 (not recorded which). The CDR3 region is CASSPIAGVGGELFF. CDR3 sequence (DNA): TGTGCCAGCAGCCCGATAGCGGGGGTTGGAGGGGAGCTGTTTTTT. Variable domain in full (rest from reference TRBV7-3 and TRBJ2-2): GAGVSQTPSNKVTEKGKYVELRCDPISGHTALYWYRQSLGQGPEFLIYFQGTGAADDSGLPNDRFFAVRPEGSVSTLKIQRTERGDSAVYLCASSPIAGVGGELFFGEGSRLTVL.